The source of this TCR beta chain is a study of beta chain features in type 1 diabetes. Overall study findings and caveats: Shortening that was moderate but significant affected the TCRB CDR3s of Type 1 diabetes patients in all four CD4+ subsets.

There are a few counts of this clone. The antigen is unknown. The CDR3 spans 14 residues. V was trimmed by 7 bases and J by 0 bases, leaving 13 bases between them. Per the germline V gene, CDR1 is SNHLY and CDR2 is FYNNEI. Sequencing targeted expressed TCRB transcripts, as all isolated RNA had been reverse transcribed. The repertoire was sequenced with immunoSEQ multiplex PCR; TCRdb's copy has only in-frame clones and lacks some. The table records about 710,000 clones, around 15% of them present only once. This sequence originates from a man aged 18 to 30 with type 1 diabetes. The sample was naive CD4+ T cells from blood. V and J are TRBV2 and TRBJ2-7; D unclear. The CDR3 reads CASIKAESSYEQYF. The CDR3 bases are TGTGCCAGCATAAAGGCAGAGAGCTCCTACGAGCAGTACTTC.